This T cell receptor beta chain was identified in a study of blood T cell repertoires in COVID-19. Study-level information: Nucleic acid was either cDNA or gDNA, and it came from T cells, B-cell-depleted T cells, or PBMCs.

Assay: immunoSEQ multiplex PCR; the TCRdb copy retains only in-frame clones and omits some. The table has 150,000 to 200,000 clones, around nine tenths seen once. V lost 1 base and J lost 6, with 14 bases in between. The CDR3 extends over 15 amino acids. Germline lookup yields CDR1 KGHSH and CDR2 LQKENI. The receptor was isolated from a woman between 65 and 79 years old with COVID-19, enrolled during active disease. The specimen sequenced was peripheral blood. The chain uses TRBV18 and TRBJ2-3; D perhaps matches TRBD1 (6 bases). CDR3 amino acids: CASSPRAGAGDTQYF. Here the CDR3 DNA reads TGTGCCAGCTCACCACGGGCAGGGGCTGGGGATACGCAGTATTTT.